This T cell receptor beta chain emerged from a study of cytomegalovirus exposure and HLA in healthy donors. Points from the study as a whole: The study labeled about 160 TCR beta chains cytomegalovirus-associated. The authors considered a cluster of highly shared sequence variants likely to be a sequencing artifact.

Amplification used 60 Vbeta primers and 13 Jbeta primers. As handled by the study authors: In a later analysis, the count reached 80 million or so unique TCR beta chains, with around 11 million shared. The assay was immunoSEQ multiplex PCR, and TCRdb's table has in-frame clones only and misses some. Clonal size and the V and J genes are those of that table, whereas D and trimming came from the DNA. The sample includes some 190,000 clones, 75% to 85% of them seen just once. Comments on this clone: Its antigen is currently unknown.

This sequence was found in a man aged 18 to 29 in good health and CMV-seronegative. Input material: PBMCs.

CDR3 sequence: CASSLGKWGLAGMRDEQFF. CDR3 in DNA: TGTGCCAGCAGCTTAGGCAAATGGGGACTAGCGGGGATGCGGGATGAGCAGTTCTTC. V gene TRBV11-2 combines with J gene TRBJ2-1; 13 bases agree with TRBD2. The CDR3 covers 19 residues. V gave up 1 base and J gave up 8 bases; unmatched junction bases: 14. Germline V CDR1 and CDR2: SGHAT, FQNNGV.